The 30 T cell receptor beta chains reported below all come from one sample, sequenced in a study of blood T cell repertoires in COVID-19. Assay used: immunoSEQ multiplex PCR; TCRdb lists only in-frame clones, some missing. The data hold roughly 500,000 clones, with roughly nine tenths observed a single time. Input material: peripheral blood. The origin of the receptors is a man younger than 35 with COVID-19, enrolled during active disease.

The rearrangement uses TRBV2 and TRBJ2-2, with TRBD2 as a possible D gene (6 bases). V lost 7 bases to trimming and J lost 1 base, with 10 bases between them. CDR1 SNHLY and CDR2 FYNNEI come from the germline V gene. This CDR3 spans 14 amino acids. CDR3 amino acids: CASIGTLNTGELFF. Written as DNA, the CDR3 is TGTGCCAGCATCGGGACTTTGAACACCGGGGAGCTGTTTTTT.

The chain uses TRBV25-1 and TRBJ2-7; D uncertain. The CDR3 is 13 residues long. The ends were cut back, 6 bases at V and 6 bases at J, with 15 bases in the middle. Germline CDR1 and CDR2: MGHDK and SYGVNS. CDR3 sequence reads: CASSARSPGEQYF. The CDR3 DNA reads TGTGCCAGCAGCGCAAGGTCCCCAGGCGAGCAGTACTTC.

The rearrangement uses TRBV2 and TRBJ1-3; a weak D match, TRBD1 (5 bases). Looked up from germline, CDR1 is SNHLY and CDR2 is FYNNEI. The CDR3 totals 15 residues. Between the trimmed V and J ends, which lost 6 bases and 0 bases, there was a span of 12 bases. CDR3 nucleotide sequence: TGTGCCAGCAGAGCCGGGACTGACTCTGGAAACACCATATATTTT. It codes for CASRAGTDSGNTIYF.

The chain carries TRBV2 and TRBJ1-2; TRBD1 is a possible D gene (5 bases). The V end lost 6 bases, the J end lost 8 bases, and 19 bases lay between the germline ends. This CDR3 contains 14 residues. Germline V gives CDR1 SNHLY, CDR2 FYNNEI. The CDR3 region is CASRVQGPSRGYTF. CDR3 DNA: TGTGCCAGCAGGGTGCAGGGCCCTTCCAGAGGCTACACCTTC.

The CDR3 reads CASSEAGGNTGELFF. Written as DNA, the CDR3 is TGCGCCAGCTCCGAGGCGGGAGGGAACACCGGGGAGCTGTTTTTT. This chain joins TRBV10-2 and TRBJ2-2, with 8 bases identical to TRBD2. Unmatched junction bases numbered 6, after V lost 8 bases and J lost 1 base. The germline V gene has CDR1 WSHSY and CDR2 SAAADI. The CDR3 has 15 residues.

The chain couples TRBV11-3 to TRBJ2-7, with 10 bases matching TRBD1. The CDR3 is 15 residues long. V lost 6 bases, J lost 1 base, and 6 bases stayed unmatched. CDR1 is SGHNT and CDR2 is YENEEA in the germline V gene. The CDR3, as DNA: TGTGCCAGCAGGAGACAGGGGGCCTTATCCTACGAGCAGTACTTC. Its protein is CASRRQGALSYEQYF.

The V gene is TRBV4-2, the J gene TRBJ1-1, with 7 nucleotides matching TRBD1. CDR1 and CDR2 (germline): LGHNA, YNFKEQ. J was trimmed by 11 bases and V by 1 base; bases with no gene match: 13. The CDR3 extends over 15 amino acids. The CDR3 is CASSQADRETSGAFF. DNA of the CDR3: TGTGCCAGCAGCCAAGCAGACAGGGAGACTTCCGGCGCTTTCTTT.

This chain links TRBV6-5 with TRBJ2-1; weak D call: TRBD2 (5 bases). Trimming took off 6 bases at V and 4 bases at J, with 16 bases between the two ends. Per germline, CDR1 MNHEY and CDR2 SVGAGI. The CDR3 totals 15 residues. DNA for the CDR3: TGTGCCAGCAGCCGGCCGGGCGGAGGTTACAATGAGCAGTTCTTC. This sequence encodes CASSRPGGGYNEQFF.

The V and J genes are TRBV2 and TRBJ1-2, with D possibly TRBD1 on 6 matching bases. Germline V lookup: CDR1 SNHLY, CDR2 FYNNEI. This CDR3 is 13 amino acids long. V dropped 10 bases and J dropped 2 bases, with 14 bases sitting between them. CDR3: CATKTGLNYGYTF. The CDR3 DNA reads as TGTGCCACCAAGACAGGCTTGAACTATGGCTACACCTTC.

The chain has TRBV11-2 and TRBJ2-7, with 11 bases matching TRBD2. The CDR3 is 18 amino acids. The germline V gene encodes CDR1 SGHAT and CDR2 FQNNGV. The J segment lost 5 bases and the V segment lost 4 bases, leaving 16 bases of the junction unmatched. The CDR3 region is CASSSVPVAGGIRNEQYF. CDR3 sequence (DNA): TGTGCCAGCAGCTCCGTCCCCGTAGCGGGAGGGATAAGGAACGAGCAGTACTTC.

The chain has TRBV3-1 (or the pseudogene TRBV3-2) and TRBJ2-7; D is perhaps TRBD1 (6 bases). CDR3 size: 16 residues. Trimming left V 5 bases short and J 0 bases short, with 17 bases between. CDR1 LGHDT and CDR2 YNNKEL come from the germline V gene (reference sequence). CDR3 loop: CASSAEMDSHSYEQYF. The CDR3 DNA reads TGTGCCAGCAGCGCTGAGATGGACAGCCACTCCTACGAGCAGTACTTC.

Written as DNA, the CDR3 is TGTGCCAGCACCCCAGCGGGGGGCGTCGTTCAGCCCCAGCATTTT. This gives the protein CASTPAGGVVQPQHF. The chain couples TRBV28 to TRBJ1-5; a possible D gene is TRBD1 (6 bases). The CDR3 has 15 amino acids. CDR1 is MDHEN, CDR2 SYDVKM, per germline. With 7 bases removed from V and 6 bases from J, the gap between germline ends came to 19 bases. The variable domain in full, completed from reference TRBV28 and TRBJ1-5, reads DVKVTQSSRYLVKRTGEKVFLECVQDMDHENMFWYRQDPGLGLRLIYFSYDVKMKEKGDIPEGYSVSREKKERFSLILESASTNQTSMYLCASTPAGGVVQPQHFGDGTRLSIL.

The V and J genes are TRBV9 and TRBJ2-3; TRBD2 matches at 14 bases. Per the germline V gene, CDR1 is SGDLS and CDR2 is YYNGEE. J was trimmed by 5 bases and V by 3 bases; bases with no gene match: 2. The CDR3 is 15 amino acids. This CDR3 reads CASSAGTSGRDTQYF. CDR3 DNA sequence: TGTGCCAGCAGCGCCGGGACTAGCGGGAGAGATACGCAGTATTTT.

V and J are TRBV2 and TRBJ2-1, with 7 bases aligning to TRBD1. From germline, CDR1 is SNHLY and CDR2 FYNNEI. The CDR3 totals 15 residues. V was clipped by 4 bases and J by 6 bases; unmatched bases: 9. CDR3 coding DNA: TGTGCCAGCAGTGGGGACAGAAGTGGGCCCAATGAGCAGTTCTTC. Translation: CASSGDRSGPNEQFF.

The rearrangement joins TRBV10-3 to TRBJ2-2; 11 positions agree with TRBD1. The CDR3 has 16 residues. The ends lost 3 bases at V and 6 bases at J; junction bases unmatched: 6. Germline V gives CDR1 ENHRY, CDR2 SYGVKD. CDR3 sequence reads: CAISEPLGQGAGELFF. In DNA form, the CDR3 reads TGTGCCATCAGTGAACCACTGGGACAGGGGGCCGGGGAGCTGTTTTTT.

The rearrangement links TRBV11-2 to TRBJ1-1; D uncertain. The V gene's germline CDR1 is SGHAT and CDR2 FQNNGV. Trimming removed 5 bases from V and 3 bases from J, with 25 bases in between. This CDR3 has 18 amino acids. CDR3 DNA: TGTGCCAGCAGCGACCCGGGGTCTTGGGAGTCCGGGGACACTGAAGCTTTCTTT. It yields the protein CASSDPGSWESGDTEAFF.

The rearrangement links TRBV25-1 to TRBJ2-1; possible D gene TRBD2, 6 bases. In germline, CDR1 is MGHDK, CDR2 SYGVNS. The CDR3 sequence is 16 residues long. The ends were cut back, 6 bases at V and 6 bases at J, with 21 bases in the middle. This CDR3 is CASSSSLGGILNEQFF. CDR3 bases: TGTGCCAGCAGCTCTTCCTTGGGCGGGATACTCAATGAGCAGTTCTTC.

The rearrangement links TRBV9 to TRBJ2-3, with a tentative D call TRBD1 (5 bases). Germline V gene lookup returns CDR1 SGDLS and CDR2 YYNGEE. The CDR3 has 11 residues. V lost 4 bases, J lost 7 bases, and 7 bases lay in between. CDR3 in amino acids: CASSQGNTQYF. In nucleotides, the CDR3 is TGTGCCAGCAGCCAGGGTAATACGCAGTATTTT.

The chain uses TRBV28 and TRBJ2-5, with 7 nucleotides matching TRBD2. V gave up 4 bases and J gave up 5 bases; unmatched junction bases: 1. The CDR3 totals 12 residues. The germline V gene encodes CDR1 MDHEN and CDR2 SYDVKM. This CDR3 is CASSSGGETQYF. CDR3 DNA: TGTGCCAGCAGTTCCGGGGGGGAGACCCAGTACTTC.

DNA of the CDR3: TGTGCCAGCAGCCAAGCACTAGGTACGCAGTATTTT. Translated: CASSQALGTQYF. This chain connects TRBV3-1 (or the pseudogene TRBV3-2) to TRBJ2-3; D is perhaps TRBD2 (5 bases). CDR1 is LGHDT, CDR2 YNNKEL, per germline (reference sequence). CDR3 length: 12 amino acids. V lost 1 base, J lost 8 bases, and 7 bases lay in between.

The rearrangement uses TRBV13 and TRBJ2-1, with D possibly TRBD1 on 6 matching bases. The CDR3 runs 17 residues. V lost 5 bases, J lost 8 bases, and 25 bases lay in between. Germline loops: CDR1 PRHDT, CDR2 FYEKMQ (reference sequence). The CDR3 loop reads CASSRRGNIGGVDEQFF. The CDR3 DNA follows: TGTGCCAGCAGCCGGAGAGGGAACATAGGGGGAGTGGATGAGCAGTTCTTC. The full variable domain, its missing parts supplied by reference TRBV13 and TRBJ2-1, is AAGVIQSPRHLIKEKRETATLKCYPIPRHDTVYWYQQGPGQDPQFLISFYEKMQSDKGSIPDRFSAQQFSDYHSELNMSSLELGDSALYFCASSRRGNIGGVDEQFFGPGTRLTVL.

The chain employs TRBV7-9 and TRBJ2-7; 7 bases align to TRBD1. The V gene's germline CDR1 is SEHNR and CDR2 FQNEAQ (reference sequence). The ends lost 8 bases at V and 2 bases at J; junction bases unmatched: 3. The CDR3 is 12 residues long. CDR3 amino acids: CASRDRAYEQYF. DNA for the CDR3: TGTGCCAGCCGCGACAGGGCCTACGAGCAGTACTTC.

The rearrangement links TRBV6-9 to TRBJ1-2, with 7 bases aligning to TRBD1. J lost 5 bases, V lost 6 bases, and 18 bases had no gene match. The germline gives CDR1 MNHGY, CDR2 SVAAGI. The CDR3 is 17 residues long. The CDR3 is CASRNRGFRKGRYGYTF. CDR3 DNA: TGTGCCAGCAGAAACAGGGGCTTCCGCAAAGGGCGATATGGCTACACCTTC.

Here the CDR3 DNA reads TGTGCCAGCAGCTTTCCGGGGAAGCAGCCCCAGCATTTT. Its protein is CASSFPGKQPQHF. The rearrangement uses TRBV5-4 and TRBJ1-5, with D hard to call. Looked up from germline, CDR1 is SGHNT and CDR2 is YYREEE (reference sequence). Deletions cut 2 bases from V and 7 bases from J, with 10 bases between. The CDR3 spans 13 residues.

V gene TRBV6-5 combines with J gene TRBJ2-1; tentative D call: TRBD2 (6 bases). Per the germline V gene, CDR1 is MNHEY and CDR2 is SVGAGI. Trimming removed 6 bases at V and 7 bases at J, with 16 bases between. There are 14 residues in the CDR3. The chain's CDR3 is CASRSGPRGNEQFF. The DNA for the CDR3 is TGTGCCAGCAGGTCGGGACCACGGGGGAATGAGCAGTTCTTC.

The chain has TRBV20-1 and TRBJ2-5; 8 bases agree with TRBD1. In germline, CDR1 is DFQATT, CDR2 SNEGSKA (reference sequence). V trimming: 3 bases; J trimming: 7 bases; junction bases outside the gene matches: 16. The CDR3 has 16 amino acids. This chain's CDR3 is CSASPPARGLGVTQYF. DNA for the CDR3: TGCAGTGCTAGTCCCCCCGCCAGGGGGCTTGGGGTGACCCAGTACTTC.

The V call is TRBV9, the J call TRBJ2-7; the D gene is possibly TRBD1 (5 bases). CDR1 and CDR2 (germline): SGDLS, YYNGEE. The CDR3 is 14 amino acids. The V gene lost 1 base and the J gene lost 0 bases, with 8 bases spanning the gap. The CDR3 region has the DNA TGTGCCAGCAGCGTAAAAGGGGCCTCCTACGAGCAGTACTTC. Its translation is CASSVKGASYEQYF.

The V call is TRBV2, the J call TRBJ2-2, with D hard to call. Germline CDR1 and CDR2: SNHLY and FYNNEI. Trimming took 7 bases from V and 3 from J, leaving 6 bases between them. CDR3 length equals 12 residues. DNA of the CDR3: TGTGCCAGCACCTATCACACCGGGGAGCTGTTTTTT. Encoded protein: CASTYHTGELFF.

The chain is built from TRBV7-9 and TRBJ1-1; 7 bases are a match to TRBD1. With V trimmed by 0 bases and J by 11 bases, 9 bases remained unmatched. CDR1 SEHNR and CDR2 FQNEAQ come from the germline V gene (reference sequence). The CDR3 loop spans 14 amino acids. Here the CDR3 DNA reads TGTGCCAGCAGCTTAGCGCAGGGGGTCACCGAGGCTTTCTTT. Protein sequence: CASSLAQGVTEAFF.

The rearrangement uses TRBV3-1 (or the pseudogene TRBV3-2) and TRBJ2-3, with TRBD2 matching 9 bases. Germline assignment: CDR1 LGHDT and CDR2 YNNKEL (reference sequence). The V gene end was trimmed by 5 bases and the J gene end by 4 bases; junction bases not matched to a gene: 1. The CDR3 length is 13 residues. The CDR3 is CASSSSGADTQYF. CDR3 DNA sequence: TGTGCCAGCAGCTCTAGCGGGGCAGATACGCAGTATTTT.